This entry lists 26 T cell receptor beta chains sequenced from one sample in a study of shared clonotypes between healthy human individuals. The repertoire was sequenced with immunoSEQ multiplex PCR; TCRdb's copy has only in-frame clones and lacks some. The sample includes over a million clones, less than 99% of them seen just once. The sequencing sample was made of naive CD4+ T cells sorted from blood. The subset here: CD45RA+ positively selected. These receptors all stem from a man aged 25 to 45 in good health.

The chain's CDR3 is CASSLPNEKLFF. CDR3 nucleotides: TGTGCCAGCAGCCTACCGAATGAAAAACTGTTTTTT. This sequence joins TRBV9 and TRBJ1-4; D unclear. V was trimmed by 4 bases and J by 5 bases, leaving 6 bases between them. Looked up from germline, CDR1 is SGDLS and CDR2 is YYNGEE. The CDR3 loop spans 12 amino acids.

The rearrangement links TRBV11-2 to TRBJ1-2; tentatively, D is TRBD1 (5 bases). Trimming stripped 5 bases from V and 5 bases from J, with 15 bases between. Germline CDR1 reads SGHAT; CDR2 reads FQNNGV. This CDR3 has 14 amino acids. The CDR3 reads CASSLRDGGYGYTF. The CDR3 DNA reads as TGTGCCAGCAGCCTCAGGGACGGTGGTTATGGCTACACCTTC.

The chain is built from TRBV9 and TRBJ1-1, with a possible D match to TRBD1 (5 bases). This CDR3 contains 15 residues. V lost 4 bases to trimming and J lost 3 bases, with 16 bases between them. Germline V gene sequence: CDR1 SGDLS, CDR2 YYNGEE. CDR3 loop: CASSLEQGSHTEAFF. CDR3 in DNA: TGTGCCAGCAGCCTCGAGCAGGGCTCGCACACTGAAGCTTTCTTT.

In DNA form, the CDR3 reads TGTGCCAGCAGCTTGTCTGTTGAGCGGGACAATGAGCAGTTCTTC. This encodes CASSLSVERDNEQFF. This chain uses TRBV5-4 with TRBJ2-1; weak D call: TRBD2 (6 bases). CDR1 and CDR2 from the germline V gene are SGHNT and YYREEE (reference sequence). The CDR3 loop spans 15 amino acids. V lost 1 base and J 5 bases, leaving 13 bases between the germline ends.

The rearrangement joins TRBV29-1 to TRBJ2-4, with 7 bases lining up with TRBD2. Germline V gene sequence: CDR1 SQVTM, CDR2 ANQGSEA. Germline trimming cut 7 bases from V and 5 bases from J; bases unmatched to any gene: 11. This CDR3 contains 14 residues. The CDR3 reads CSAGFGGIENIQYF. The DNA for the CDR3 is TGCAGCGCCGGCTTCGGGGGGATCGAAAACATTCAGTACTTC.

V usage is TRBV7-9 and J usage is TRBJ2-7; D remains unclear. The CDR3 length is 12 residues. Germline loops: CDR1 SEHNR, CDR2 FQNEAQ (reference sequence). V was pared by 3 bases and J by 4 bases, with 7 bases between. The CDR3 is CASSLKLYEQYF. Here the CDR3 DNA reads TGTGCCAGCAGCTTGAAATTGTACGAGCAGTACTTC. Filled out from reference TRBV7-9 and TRBJ2-7, the complete variable domain reads DTGVSQNPRHKITKRGQNVTFRCDPISEHNRLYWYRQTLGQGPEFLTYFQNEAQLEKSRLLSDRFSAERPKGSFSTLEIQRTEQGDSAMYLCASSLKLYEQYFGPGTRLTVT.

The chain has TRBV9 and TRBJ2-3; 7 bases are shared with TRBD2. CDR3 length equals 15 residues. Trimming took 4 bases from V and 6 from J; bases not matched to a gene: 11. The germline V gene encodes CDR1 SGDLS and CDR2 YYNGEE. The DNA of the CDR3 is TGTGCCAGCAGCACAAGCGGGGCCCGTACGGATACGCAGTATTTT. Translation gives CASSTSGARTDTQYF.

The DNA of the CDR3 is TGTGCCAGCAGTGAATCCCCAGGGTCCACTGAAGCTTTCTTT. Amino acids: CASSESPGSTEAFF. The V call is TRBV6-1, the J call TRBJ1-1, with a possible D match to TRBD1 (5 bases). The CDR3 has 14 amino acids. Germline CDR1 MNHNS, CDR2 SASEGT. Deletions cut 2 bases from V and 4 bases from J, with 11 bases between.

CDR3 loop: CASSRDQGNTEAFF. The CDR3 coding sequence is TGTGCCAGCAGTCGAGATCAGGGGAACACTGAAGCTTTCTTT. The chain combines TRBV28 with TRBJ1-1, with D perhaps TRBD1 (5 bases). Trimming removed 5 bases from V and 1 base from J, with 11 bases in between. The germline V gene encodes CDR1 MDHEN and CDR2 SYDVKM. This CDR3 has 14 amino acids.

The CDR3 DNA is TGCGCCAGCAGCTTGGTTGACAGGGATACGATCGAGCAGTACTTC. Translated: CASSLVDRDTIEQYF. The chain links TRBV5-1 to TRBJ2-7; 7 bases match TRBD1. The CDR3 consists of 15 residues. Germline V gene data show CDR1 as SGHRS and CDR2 as YFSETQ. J gave up 6 bases and V 0 bases, and 9 bases lay outside the gene matches. Based on the CDR3 plus reference TRBV5-1 and TRBJ2-7, the full variable domain is KAGVTQTPRYLIKTRGQQVTLSCSPISGHRSVSWYQQTPGQGLQFLFEYFSETQRNKGNFPGRFSGRQFSNSRSEMNVSTLELGDSALYLCASSLVDRDTIEQYFGPGTRLTVT.

V usage is TRBV11-2 and J usage is TRBJ2-7; D is unresolved. Trimming shortened V by 6 bases and J by 7 bases, and 13 bases separated the two germline ends. The CDR3 covers 12 residues. The germline V gene has CDR1 SGHAT and CDR2 FQNNGV. The CDR3 DNA follows: TGTGCCAGCAGGAAAGGTCCCATGGAGCAGTACTTC. It specifies CASRKGPMEQYF.

V and J are TRBV11-2 and TRBJ2-1, with 8 bases matching TRBD2. CDR1 and CDR2 (germline): SGHAT, FQNNGV. The CDR3 is 15 amino acids. Trimming cost V 2 bases and J 9 bases; bases outside gene matches: 9. CDR3 sequence (DNA): TGTGCCAGCAGCTTAAAAACGGGAGGGCCCTCTGAGCAGTTCTTC. It yields the protein CASSLKTGGPSEQFF.

V gene TRBV5-1 combines with J gene TRBJ2-1; D uncertain. Trimming removed 0 bases from V and 0 bases from J, with 16 bases in between. Germline lookup yields CDR1 SGHRS and CDR2 YFSETQ. CDR3 length equals 18 residues. The CDR3 coding sequence is TGCGCCAGCAGCTTGGTTCGCGCCTCCCTGAGCTCCTACAATGAGCAGTTCTTC. This sequence encodes CASSLVRASLSSYNEQFF.

CDR3 protein: CASSDGDSHEQYF. CDR3 nucleotides: TGTGCCAGCAGTGACGGGGACAGCCACGAGCAGTACTTC. The V call is TRBV2, the J call TRBJ2-7; 7 bases map to TRBD1. V dropped 3 bases and J dropped 5; count of bases not matched to a gene: 4. The germline V gene encodes CDR1 SNHLY and CDR2 FYNNEI. CDR3 length equals 13 residues.

This chain connects TRBV7-9 to TRBJ2-7; D is ambiguous. The V gene lost 1 base and the J gene lost 3 bases, with 7 bases spanning the gap. Germline V gives CDR1 SEHNR, CDR2 FQNEAQ (reference sequence). The CDR3 has 13 amino acids. CDR3 sequence (DNA): TGTGCCAGCAGCTTAGAGGTAGACTACGAGCAGTACTTC. As protein: CASSLEVDYEQYF. The variable domain in full, completed from reference TRBV7-9 and TRBJ2-7, reads DTGVSQNPRHKITKRGQNVTFRCDPISEHNRLYWYRQTLGQGPEFLTYFQNEAQLEKSRLLSDRFSAERPKGSFSTLEIQRTEQGDSAMYLCASSLEVDYEQYFGPGTRLTVT.

V and J are TRBV7-6 and TRBJ1-5; 8 bases fit TRBD1. The CDR3 spans 19 residues. Trimming removed 5 bases from V and 0 bases from J; junction bases left unmatched: 15. The germline gives CDR1 SGHVS, CDR2 FNYEAQ. CDR3 DNA: TGTGCCAGCAGCGCCTATCCAGGGGGCGGCTTATCTAGCAATCAGCCCCAGCATTTT. Its protein product is CASSAYPGGGLSSNQPQHF. The entire variable domain, with the rest obtained from reference TRBV7-6 and TRBJ1-5, is as follows: GAGVSQSPRYKVTKRGQDVALRCDPISGHVSLYWYRQALGQGPEFLTYFNYEAQQDKSGLPNDRFSAERPEGSISTLTIQRTEQRDSAMYRCASSAYPGGGLSSNQPQHFGDGTRLSIL.

The chain couples TRBV5-1 to TRBJ1-3; D is undetermined. The V end was cut by 0 bases, the J end by 2 bases, with 6 bases between. This CDR3 has 14 residues. Per the germline V gene, CDR1 is SGHRS and CDR2 is YFSETQ. CDR3 sequence (DNA): TGCGCCAGCAGCTTGGGGAGTCCTGGAAACACCATATATTTT. It translates to CASSLGSPGNTIYF.

The chain recombines TRBV5-1 with TRBJ2-3; TRBD2 matches 15 bases. Germline V gene data show CDR1 as SGHRS and CDR2 as YFSETQ. This CDR3 contains 18 residues. The V gene end was trimmed by 3 bases and the J gene end by 7 bases; junction bases not matched to a gene: 12. The CDR3 region is CASSSWWGTSGRPYTQYF. The CDR3 DNA reads as TGCGCCAGCAGCTCATGGTGGGGGACTAGCGGGAGGCCCTATACGCAGTATTTT.

The chain carries TRBV2 and TRBJ2-2; D unclear. The germline V and J ends were trimmed by 4 bases and 1 base, with 7 bases remaining between them. The CDR3 extends over 14 amino acids. CDR1 and CDR2 from the germline V gene are SNHLY and FYNNEI. The DNA of the CDR3 is TGTGCCAGCAGTGGGTTTCAGAACACCGGGGAGCTGTTTTTT. Translating it yields CASSGFQNTGELFF.

This clone has just one count. The J gene is TRBJ2-1, the V gene TRBV18; D tentatively fits TRBD1 or TRBD2 (7 bases each). The CDR3 is made up of 15 amino acids. Germline V gene sequence: CDR1 KGHSH, CDR2 LQKENI. V lost 3 bases and J 2 bases, leaving 11 bases between the germline ends. The CDR3 protein is CASSPQGGTYNEQFF. CDR3 nucleotide sequence: TGTGCCAGCTCACCTCAGGGGGGGACCTACAATGAGCAGTTCTTC.

This rearrangement joins TRBV11-1 to TRBJ1-1; 7 nucleotides agree with TRBD1. Per germline, CDR1 SGHAT and CDR2 FQDESV (reference sequence). The CDR3 is 14 amino acids. Trimming removed 2 bases from V and 6 bases from J; junction bases left unmatched: 6. CDR3 residues: CASSLRGLSAEAFF. The CDR3 coding sequence is TGTGCCAGCAGCTTAAGGGGGCTTAGCGCTGAAGCTTTCTTT. Full variable domain (outside the CDR3, taken from reference TRBV11-1 and TRBJ1-1): EAEVAQSPRYKITEKSQAVAFWCDPISGHATLYWYRQILGQGPELLVQFQDESVVDDSQLPKDRFSAERLKGVDSTLKIQPAELGDSAMYLCASSLRGLSAEAFFGQGTRLTVV.

V gene TRBV6-4 combines with J gene TRBJ2-7; D possibly matches TRBD1 or TRBD2 (5 bases each). V was pared by 6 bases and J by 7 bases, with 22 bases between. CDR1 is MRHNA, CDR2 SNTAGT, per germline. The CDR3 is 15 residues long. The chain's CDR3 is CASRYSRGCGREQYF. The CDR3 region has the DNA TGTGCCAGCAGGTATTCCCGGGGCTGTGGTAGGGAGCAGTACTTC.

The chain recombines TRBV10-3 with TRBJ2-1; TRBD1 agrees at 9 bases. V was pared by 3 bases and J by 3 bases, with 9 bases of the junction left unmatched. Germline CDR1 and CDR2: ENHRY and SYGVKD. The CDR3 length is 17 residues. The CDR3 here is CAISDKSPGQGYNEQFF. CDR3 nucleotides: TGTGCCATCAGTGATAAATCTCCGGGACAGGGCTACAATGAGCAGTTCTTC.

The chain carries TRBV19 and TRBJ1-2; the match to TRBD1 covers 11 bases. The germline V gene encodes CDR1 LNHDA and CDR2 SQIVND (reference sequence). V was clipped by 6 bases and J by 4 bases; unmatched bases: 4. This CDR3 is built from 14 residues. In DNA, the CDR3 is TGTGCCAGTAGGAGGACAGGGGGCGGCTATGGCTACACCTTC. Protein sequence: CASRRTGGGYGYTF.

The rearrangement uses TRBV9 and TRBJ2-3; the D is unclear. The CDR3 consists of 15 residues. Germline CDR1 is SGDLS and CDR2 is YYNGEE. V shed 0 bases and J shed 2 bases, with 10 bases lying between them. The CDR3 loop is CASSVVTTFTDTQYF. DNA of the CDR3: TGTGCCAGCAGCGTAGTCACGACCTTCACAGATACGCAGTATTTT.

As regards this clone: Within the sample, other DNA sequences also encode this same CDR3. The rearrangement joins TRBV7-9 to TRBJ2-3, with 7 bases identical to TRBD1. Germline V gives CDR1 SEHNR, CDR2 FQNEAQ (reference sequence). J lost 2 bases, V lost 3 bases, and 2 bases had no gene match. The CDR3 contains 14 residues. CDR3 residues: CASSLGQYTDTQYF. The CDR3 nucleotides read TGTGCCAGCAGCTTGGGACAGTACACAGATACGCAGTATTTT.